Presented here are 29 T cell receptor beta chains from one specimen sequenced in a study of T cell responses to AZD1222 COVID-19 vaccine. Assay: immunoSEQ multiplex PCR; the TCRdb copy retains only in-frame clones and omits some. The profile shows under 150,000 clones, over 85% of them singletons. The material was peripheral blood, obtained on day 0 of AZD1222 vaccination. All receptors come from an adult in good health.

The V call is TRBV2, the J call TRBJ2-7; TRBD1 matches at 10 bases. The CDR3 contains 13 residues. Germline trimming cut 6 bases from V and 4 bases from J; bases unmatched to any gene: 3. From germline, CDR1 is SNHLY and CDR2 FYNNEI. This CDR3 is CASSRDRGYEQYF. CDR3 coding DNA: TGTGCCAGCAGCCGGGACAGGGGATACGAGCAGTACTTC.

The chain recombines TRBV27 with TRBJ1-1; no clear D. Trimming stripped 5 bases from V and 7 bases from J, with 20 bases between. CDR3 length equals 15 residues. CDR1 is MNHEY, CDR2 SMNVEV, per germline (reference sequence). In DNA form, the CDR3 reads TGTGCCAGCAGTGCAAGCCCAGCCGGGCGGGGTGAAGCTTTCTTT. Amino acid sequence: CASSASPAGRGEAFF.

This chain links TRBV11-1 with TRBJ2-3, with D hard to call. V shed 6 bases and J shed 0 bases, with 7 bases lying between them. The CDR3 consists of 13 residues. In germline, CDR1 is SGHAT, CDR2 FQDESV (reference sequence). The CDR3 spells CASRDKSTDTQYF. The CDR3 nucleotides read TGTGCCAGCAGAGACAAAAGCACAGATACGCAGTATTTT.

The rearrangement joins TRBV7-3 to TRBJ2-2; no firm D call. This CDR3 is built from 12 residues. The germline V gene encodes CDR1 SGHTA and CDR2 FQGTGA. Trimming stripped 5 bases from V and 8 bases from J, with 9 bases between. The CDR3 nucleotides are TGTGCCAGCAGCACATCGCGAGGGGAGCTGTTTTTT. This encodes CASSTSRGELFF.

The chain carries TRBV28 and TRBJ1-4; weak D call: TRBD1 (5 bases). V lost 7 bases and J 7 bases, leaving 19 bases between the germline ends. The CDR3 is 15 amino acids. CDR1 and CDR2 from the germline V gene are MDHEN and SYDVKM. The CDR3 bases are TGTGCCAGCACCGGAATCGGGGGAGGTTTTGAAAAACTGTTTTTT. It specifies CASTGIGGGFEKLFF.

The chain's CDR3 is CASSQGAGGIRELFF. CDR3 bases: TGTGCCAGCAGCCAAGGCGCAGGGGGAATCCGGGAGCTGTTTTTT. The chain carries TRBV3-1 (or the pseudogene TRBV3-2) and TRBJ2-2; 7 bases are shared with TRBD1. Germline V gives CDR1 LGHDT, CDR2 YNNKEL (reference sequence). The CDR3 length is 15 residues. V lost 1 base, J lost 9 bases, and 8 bases stayed unmatched.

The gene calls are TRBV6-4 and TRBJ1-1; the match to TRBD1 covers 8 bases. Germline CDR1 reads MRHNA; CDR2 reads SNTAGT. This CDR3 has 13 residues. Germline trimming cut 8 bases from V and 6 bases from J; bases unmatched to any gene: 8. In DNA, the CDR3 is TGTGCCAGCGTATGGACAGGGCTCTCTGAAGCTTTCTTT. Translated, it gives CASVWTGLSEAFF.

Notes on this clone: Other DNA sequences in this sample translate to the same CDR3. The V call is TRBV2, the J call TRBJ2-2; D is unresolved. Germline assignment: CDR1 SNHLY and CDR2 FYNNEI. The CDR3 runs to 15 residues. V lost 4 bases and J lost 0, with 9 bases in between. This CDR3 is CASSGVRSNTGELFF. The CDR3 DNA follows: TGTGCCAGCAGTGGGGTGAGGTCGAACACCGGGGAGCTGTTTTTT.

The V and J genes are TRBV2 and TRBJ1-4; a weak D match, TRBD1 (5 bases). Germline V gives CDR1 SNHLY, CDR2 FYNNEI. Trimming took off 3 bases at V and 7 bases at J, with 15 bases between the two ends. The CDR3 contains 15 residues. CDR3 DNA sequence: TGTGCCAGCAGTGACCCCGGGGCCGGGAGTGAAAAACTGTTTTTT. The encoded protein is CASSDPGAGSEKLFF.

The rearrangement uses TRBV24-1 and TRBJ2-3; D perhaps matches TRBD2 (5 bases). V shed 7 bases and J shed 4 bases, with 20 bases lying between them. Germline V lookup: CDR1 KGHDR, CDR2 SFDVKD. The CDR3 runs 16 residues. CDR3 in amino acids: CATSQLPSSGPDTQYF. CDR3 nucleotides: TGTGCCACCAGCCAGCTCCCTTCCAGCGGACCAGATACGCAGTATTTT.

The chain carries TRBV13 and TRBJ2-2; 9 bases align to TRBD2. Germline V CDR1 and CDR2: PRHDT, FYEKMQ (reference sequence). CDR3 size: 15 residues. The trim removed 5 bases at V and 6 bases at J, leaving 7 bases unmatched. In DNA, the CDR3 is TGTGCCAGCAGCCAGGGGACTAGCCCCCCCGGGGAGCTGTTTTTT. Translation: CASSQGTSPPGELFF.

The chain couples TRBV29-1 to TRBJ2-1, with 9 bases lining up with TRBD2. Germline V gene data show CDR1 as SQVTM and CDR2 as ANQGSEA. The J segment lost 7 bases and the V segment lost 7 bases, leaving 8 bases of the junction unmatched. This CDR3 region has 13 residues. In nucleotides, the CDR3 is TGCAGCGCGGCGGGAGGGGCTCAGAATGAGCAGTTCTTC. It encodes CSAAGGAQNEQFF.

The J gene is TRBJ2-5, the V gene TRBV6-2 or TRBV6-3; D ambiguous. The CDR3 is made up of 15 amino acids. From germline, CDR1 is MNHEY and CDR2 SVGEGT. Trimming pared 6 bases from V and 5 bases from J, leaving 19 bases between. The CDR3 nucleotides read TGTGCCAGCAGCCTTCGGGTAGAAGCGTGGGAGACCCAGTACTTC. This codes for CASSLRVEAWETQYF.

The CDR3 coding sequence is TGTGCCAGCAGTGGCGCGGGAGAACCCTACGAGCAGTACTTC. It is translated as CASSGAGEPYEQYF. The J gene is TRBJ2-7, the V gene TRBV7-9; 7 bases line up with TRBD2. The CDR3 length is 14 residues. V dropped 6 bases and J dropped 2; count of bases not matched to a gene: 7. The germline V gene has CDR1 SEHNR and CDR2 FQNEAQ (reference sequence).

The chain has TRBV7-9 and TRBJ1-2; D is undetermined. Per the germline V gene, CDR1 is SEHNR and CDR2 is FQNEAQ (reference sequence). This CDR3 has 15 amino acids. V was shortened by 3 bases and J by 4 bases, with 15 bases between the two germline ends. The CDR3 bases are TGTGCCAGCAGCTTGGCTAACGCGAGATCCTATGGCTACACCTTC. Protein: CASSLANARSYGYTF.

About this clone itself: Sequence at one end of the junction differs from germline and may be a read error. The chain is built from TRBV7-7 and TRBJ2-1, with 11 positions matching TRBD2. This CDR3 spans 15 amino acids. In germline, CDR1 is SSHAT, CDR2 FNYEAQ (reference sequence). As DNA, the CDR3 is TGTGCTAGCAGCCAGACTAGCGGGATGGGAAATGAGCAGTTCTTC. It specifies CASSQTSGMGNEQFF.

This chain uses TRBV14 with TRBJ1-2, with no clear D. Looked up from germline, CDR1 is SGHDN and CDR2 is FVKESK. CDR3 length equals 14 residues. V lost 4 bases and J 2 bases, leaving 11 bases between the germline ends. CDR3: CASSPSYQNYGYTF. CDR3 sequence (DNA): TGTGCCAGCAGCCCCTCCTATCAAAACTATGGCTACACCTTC.

The genes are TRBV7-2 and TRBJ1-5, with D unclear. CDR1 and CDR2 (germline): SGHTA, FQGNSA. This CDR3 is 14 amino acids long. V dropped 1 base and J dropped 7 bases, with 11 bases sitting between them. The CDR3 region is CASSLVVGWQPQHF. CDR3 DNA: TGTGCCAGCAGCTTAGTTGTCGGATGGCAGCCCCAGCATTTT.

The rearrangement links TRBV7-2 to TRBJ2-5; no firm D call. CDR3 length equals 14 residues. CDR1 is SGHTA and CDR2 is FQGNSA in the germline V gene. The germline V and J ends were trimmed by 6 bases and 3 bases, with 14 bases remaining between them. CDR3 protein: CASRVDLLEETQYF. The CDR3 bases are TGTGCCAGCAGAGTGGACCTACTGGAAGAGACCCAGTACTTC.

The chain is built from TRBV6-2 or TRBV6-3 and TRBJ1-5; TRBD1 is a possible D gene (5 bases). The V and J ends lost 3 bases and 3 bases respectively, with 9 bases between them. From germline, CDR1 is MNHEY and CDR2 SVGEGT. The CDR3 extends over 14 amino acids. This chain's CDR3 is CASSYSGFNQPQHF. The CDR3 DNA sequence: TGTGCCAGCAGTTATTCAGGGTTCAATCAGCCCCAGCATTTT.

In its sample, this clone was seen once. V usage is TRBV4-1 and J usage is TRBJ2-1; 7 positions agree with TRBD2. V lost 4 bases and J lost 6; bases outside the gene matches: 9. The V gene's germline CDR1 is MGHRA and CDR2 YSYEKL. This CDR3 is 15 amino acids long. The CDR3 spells CASSRGQRDSNEQFF. The CDR3 DNA reads TGCGCCAGCAGCCGAGGCCAGCGGGATTCCAATGAGCAGTTCTTC.

The chain has TRBV19 and TRBJ2-7; possibly TRBD1 for D (6 bases). Looked up from germline, CDR1 is LNHDA and CDR2 is SQIVND (reference sequence). With 4 bases removed from V and 5 bases from J, the gap between germline ends came to 15 bases. The CDR3 loop spans 14 amino acids. The CDR3 protein is CASSTLTGWDEQYF. CDR3 bases: TGTGCCAGTAGTACTTTAACAGGGTGGGACGAGCAGTACTTC.

CDR3 sequence reads: CASTKGQGAYGYTF. The DNA of the CDR3 is TGTGCCAGTACCAAGGGACAGGGAGCCTATGGCTACACCTTC. J is TRBJ1-2 and V is TRBV19; 9 nucleotides agree with TRBD1. J was trimmed by 4 bases and V by 7 bases; bases with no gene match: 7. From germline, CDR1 is LNHDA and CDR2 SQIVND (reference sequence). The CDR3 has 14 amino acids.

The chain links TRBV5-6 to TRBJ2-7; no firm D call. The V and J ends lost 5 bases and 0 bases respectively, with 9 bases between them. CDR1 is SGHDT and CDR2 is YYEEEE in the germline V gene. CDR3 length: 13 residues. The CDR3 DNA reads TGTGCCAGCAGTTCAACTCCCTCCTACGAGCAGTACTTC. This sequence encodes CASSSTPSYEQYF.

This clone was counted a few times. This chain connects TRBV4-3 to TRBJ2-3; perhaps TRBD2 as D (5 bases). Between the trimmed V and J ends, which lost 0 bases and 3 bases, there was a span of 13 bases. The V gene's germline CDR1 is LGHNA and CDR2 YSLEER. The CDR3 length is 16 residues. This CDR3 reads CASSQDEGVGTDTQYF. CDR3 DNA sequence: TGCGCCAGCAGCCAAGATGAGGGAGTTGGGACAGATACGCAGTATTTT.

The chain combines TRBV18 with TRBJ1-2; a possible D gene is TRBD1 (6 bases). CDR3 size: 16 residues. The V and J ends lost 2 bases and 4 bases respectively, with 17 bases between them. Germline V gene data show CDR1 as KGHSH and CDR2 as LQKENI. CDR3 bases: TGTGCCAGCTCACCATCGGGGGGCCGCGGGGGCTATGGCTACACCTTC. It translates to CASSPSGGRGGYGYTF.

The chain employs TRBV4-3 and TRBJ1-1, with D unresolved. CDR1 and CDR2 from the germline V gene are LGHNA and YSLEER. The CDR3 consists of 14 residues. V was shortened by 1 base and J by 6 bases, with 12 bases between the two germline ends. CDR3 coding DNA: TGCGCCAGCAGCCAAGGGTGGGGAGGTGCTGAAGCTTTCTTT. Protein product: CASSQGWGGAEAFF.

This chain connects TRBV6-1 to TRBJ1-4; a weak D match, TRBD1 (5 bases). Trimming pared 2 bases from V and 8 bases from J, leaving 12 bases between. Looked up from germline, CDR1 is MNHNS and CDR2 is SASEGT. The length of the CDR3 is 14 residues. The CDR3 sequence: CASSEWGGDEKLFF. In DNA, the CDR3 is TGTGCCAGCAGTGAATGGGGGGGTGACGAAAAACTGTTTTTT.

The count of this clone is one. The CDR3 region is CSARQDWATYF. CDR3 bases: TGCAGTGCTAGACAAGACTGGGCAACATATTTT. The J gene is TRBJ1-3, the V gene TRBV20-1; D is undetermined. Trimming took off 2 bases at V and 15 bases at J, with 14 bases between the two ends. This CDR3 is built from 11 residues. Germline loops: CDR1 DFQATT, CDR2 SNEGSKA (reference sequence).